The clone carrying this T cell receptor (beta chain) was recorded only once. Germline V gene lookup returns CDR1 SGHTA and CDR2 FQGTGA. The CDR3 length is 14 residues. V was clipped by 5 bases and J by 6 bases; unmatched bases: 6. This specimen belongs to a study of blood T cell repertoires in COVID-19. Donors were grouped by their self-reported clinical history. TCRdb's copy holds only in-frame clones and misses some; the assay was immunoSEQ multiplex PCR. The repertoire holds hundreds of thousands of clones, with 86% as singletons. Sequenced sample: PBMCs or T cells enriched from blood (not recorded which). This sequence was found in a man in his forties or fifties who had recovered from COVID-19. V is TRBV7-3 and J is TRBJ2-1, with 8 bases lining up with TRBD1. DNA for the CDR3: TGTGCCAGCAGCCAGGGGACAGGCGGCAATGAGCAGTTCTTC. It translates to CASSQGTGGNEQFF.